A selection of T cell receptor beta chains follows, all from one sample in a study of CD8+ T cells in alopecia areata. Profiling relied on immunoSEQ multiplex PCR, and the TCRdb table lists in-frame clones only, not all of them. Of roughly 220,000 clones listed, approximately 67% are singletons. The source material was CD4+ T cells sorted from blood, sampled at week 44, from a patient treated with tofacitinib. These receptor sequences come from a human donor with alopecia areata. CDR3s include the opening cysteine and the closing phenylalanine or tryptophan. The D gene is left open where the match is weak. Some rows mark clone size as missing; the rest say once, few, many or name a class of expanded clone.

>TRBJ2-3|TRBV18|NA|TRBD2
TGTGCCAGCTCACCACCCATTCATAGCGGGAGCACAGATACGCAGTATTTT
CASSPPIHSGSTDTQYF
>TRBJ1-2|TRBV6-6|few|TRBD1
TGTGCCAGCAGTTACGGGGTACAGGGGAGGGATGGCTACACCTTC
CASSYGVQGRDGYTF
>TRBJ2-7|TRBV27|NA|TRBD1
TGTGCCAGCAGTTTCTACGCTCGCGACAGGGGGGCGAGTTACGAGCAGTACTTC
CASSFYARDRGASYEQYF
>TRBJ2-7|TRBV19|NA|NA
TGTGCCAGTAGTATATCGGGGGCCCCCTACGAGCAGTACTTC
CASSISGAPYEQYF
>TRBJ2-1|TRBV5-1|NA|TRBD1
TGCGCCAGCAGCCAAGGAGAGACAGGGATCAATGAGCAGTTCTTC
CASSQGETGINEQFF
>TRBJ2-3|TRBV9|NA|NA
TGTGCCAGCAGCGCAGCGGGCCACACAGATACGCAGTATTTT
CASSAAGHTDTQYF
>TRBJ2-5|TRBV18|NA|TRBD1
TGTGCCAGCTCCAACGACAGGGGTTATCAAGAGACCCAGTACTTC
CASSNDRGYQETQYF
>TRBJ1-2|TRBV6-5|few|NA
TGTGCCAGCAGTTACTCGTACAGGCTGGGCTACACCTTC
CASSYSYRLGYTF
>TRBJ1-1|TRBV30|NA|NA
TGTGCCTGGAGTCTTATCGGGGCTAACACTGAAGCTTTCTTT
CAWSLIGANTEAFF
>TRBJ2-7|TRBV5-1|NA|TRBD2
TGCGCCAGCCGACTAGCGGAATATTACGAGCAGTACTTC
CASRLAEYYEQYF
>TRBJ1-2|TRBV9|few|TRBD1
TGTGCCAGCAGCGATCGATCAACAGGGGGATACTACTATGGCTACACCTTC
CASSDRSTGGYYYGYTF
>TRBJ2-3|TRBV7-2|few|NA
TGTGCCAGCAGCCCCCTCGGGTTCGTCGCAGATACGCAGTATTTT
CASSPLGFVADTQYF
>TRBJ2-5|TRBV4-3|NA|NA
TGCGCCAGCAGCCAGACAGGAGGAGGGGAGACCCAGTACTTC
CASSQTGGGETQYF
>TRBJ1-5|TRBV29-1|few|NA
TGCAGCGTTGCTCAGAATAGCAATCAGCCCCAGCATTTT
CSVAQNSNQPQHF
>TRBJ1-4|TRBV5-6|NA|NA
TGTGCCAGCAGCTTGGGTCCCCAGGGTATAGAAAAACTGTTTTTT
CASSLGPQGIEKLFF
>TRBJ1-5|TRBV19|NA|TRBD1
TGTGCCAGTAGTAGTCGACAGGGGTCAACCAATCAGCCCCAGCATTTT
CASSSRQGSTNQPQHF
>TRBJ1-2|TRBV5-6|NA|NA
TGTGCCAGCTCACCAGCGGCGGCCTCTAACTATGGCTACACCTTC
CASSPAAASNYGYTF
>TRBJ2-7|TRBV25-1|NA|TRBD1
TGTGCCAGCAGGGGGGACAGGGGTACCGCGGTGTCCGACGAGCAGTACTTC
CASRGDRGTAVSDEQYF
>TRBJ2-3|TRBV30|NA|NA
TGTGCCTGGAGTGGTTTGGGCACAGATACGCAGTATTTT
CAWSGLGTDTQYF
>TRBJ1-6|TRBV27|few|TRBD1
TGTGCCAGCAGGGGGACAGGGGTAAATTCACCCCTCCACTTT
CASRGTGVNSPLHF
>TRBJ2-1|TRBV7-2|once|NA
TGTGCCAGCAGCCTACTCCAGGGGATCTACAATGAGCAGTTCTTC
CASSLLQGIYNEQFF
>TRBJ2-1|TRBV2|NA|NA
TGTGCCAGCAGTGGAGGGCAAGTAGCCTACAATGAGCAGTTCTTC
CASSGGQVAYNEQFF
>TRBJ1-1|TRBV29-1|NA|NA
TGCAGCGTTGTGAAGGGGTACACTGAAGCTTTCTTT
CSVVKGYTEAFF
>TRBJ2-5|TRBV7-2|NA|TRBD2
TGTGCCAGCAGCTTAATCGGGGGGGAAGAGACCCAGTACTTC
CASSLIGGEETQYF